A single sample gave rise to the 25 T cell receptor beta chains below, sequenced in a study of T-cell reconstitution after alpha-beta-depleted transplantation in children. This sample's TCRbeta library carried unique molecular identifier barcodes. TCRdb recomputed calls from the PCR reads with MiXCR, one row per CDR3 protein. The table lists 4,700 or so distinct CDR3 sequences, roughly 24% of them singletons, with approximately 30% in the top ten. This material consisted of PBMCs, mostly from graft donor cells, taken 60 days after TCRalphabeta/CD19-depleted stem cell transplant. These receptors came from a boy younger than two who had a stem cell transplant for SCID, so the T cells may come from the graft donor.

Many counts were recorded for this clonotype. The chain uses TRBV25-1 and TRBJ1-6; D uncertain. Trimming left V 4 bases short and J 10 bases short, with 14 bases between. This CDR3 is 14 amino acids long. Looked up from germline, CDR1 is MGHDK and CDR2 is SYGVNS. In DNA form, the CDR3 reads TGTGCCAGCAGTGGGAAGGGATCCTCGTCACCCCTCCACTTT. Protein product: CASSGKGSSSPLHF.

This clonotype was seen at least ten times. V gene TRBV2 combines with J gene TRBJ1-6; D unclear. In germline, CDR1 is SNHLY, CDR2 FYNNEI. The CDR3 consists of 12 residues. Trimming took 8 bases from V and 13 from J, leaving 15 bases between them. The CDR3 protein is CASSSSVSPLHF. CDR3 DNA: TGTGCCAGCTCGTCGTCTGTATCGCCCCTCCACTTT. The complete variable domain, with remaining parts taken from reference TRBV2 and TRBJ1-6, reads EPEVTQTPSHQVTQMGQEVILRCVPISNHLYFYWYRQILGQKVEFLVSFYNNEISEKSEIFDDQFSVERPDGSNFTLKIRSTKLEDSAMYFCASSSSVSPLHFGNGTRLTVT.

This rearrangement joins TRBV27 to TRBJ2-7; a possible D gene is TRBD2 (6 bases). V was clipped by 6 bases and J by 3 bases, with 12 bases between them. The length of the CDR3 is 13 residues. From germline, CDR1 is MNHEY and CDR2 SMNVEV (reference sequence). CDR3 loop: CASSRGGFYEQYF. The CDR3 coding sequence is TGTGCCAGCAGCCGCGGAGGGTTCTACGAGCAGTACTTC.

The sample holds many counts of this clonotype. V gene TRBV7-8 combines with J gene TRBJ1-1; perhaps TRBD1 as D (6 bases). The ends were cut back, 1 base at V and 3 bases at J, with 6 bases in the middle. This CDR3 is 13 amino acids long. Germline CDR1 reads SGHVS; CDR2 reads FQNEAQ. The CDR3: CASSLDRDTEAFF. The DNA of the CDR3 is TGTGCCAGCAGCTTAGACAGGGACACTGAAGCTTTCTTT.

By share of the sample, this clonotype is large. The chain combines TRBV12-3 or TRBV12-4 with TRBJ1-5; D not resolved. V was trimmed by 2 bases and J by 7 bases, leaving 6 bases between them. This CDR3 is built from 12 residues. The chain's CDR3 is CASSLMAQPQHF. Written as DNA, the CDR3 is TGTGCCAGCAGTTTAATGGCGCAGCCCCAGCATTTT.

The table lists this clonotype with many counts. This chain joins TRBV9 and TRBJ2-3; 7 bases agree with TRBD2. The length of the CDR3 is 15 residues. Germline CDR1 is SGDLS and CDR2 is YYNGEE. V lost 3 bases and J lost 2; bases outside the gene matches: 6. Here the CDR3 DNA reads TGTGCCAGCAGCGCCTGGGGGAGGGCCACAGATACGCAGTATTTT. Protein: CASSAWGRATDTQYF.

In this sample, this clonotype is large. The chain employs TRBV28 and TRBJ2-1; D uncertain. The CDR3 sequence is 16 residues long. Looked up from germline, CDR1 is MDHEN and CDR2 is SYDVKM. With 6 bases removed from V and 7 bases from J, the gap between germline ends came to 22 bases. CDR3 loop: CASRPTSLYSKNEQFF. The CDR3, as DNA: TGTGCCAGCAGGCCTACAAGCCTATACTCGAAAAATGAGCAGTTCTTC.

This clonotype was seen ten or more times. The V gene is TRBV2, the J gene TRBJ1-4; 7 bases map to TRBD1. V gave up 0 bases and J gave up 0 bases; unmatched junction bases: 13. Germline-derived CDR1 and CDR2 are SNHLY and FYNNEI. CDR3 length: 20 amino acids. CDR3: CASSEASCPGGLTTNEKLFF. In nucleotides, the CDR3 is TGTGCCAGCAGTGAAGCGAGTTGCCCAGGGGGGTTGACAACTAATGAAAAACTGTTTTTT. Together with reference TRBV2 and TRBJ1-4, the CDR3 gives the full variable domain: EPEVTQTPSHQVTQMGQEVILRCVPISNHLYFYWYRQILGQKVEFLVSFYNNEISEKSEIFDDQFSVERPDGSNFTLKIRSTKLEDSAMYFCASSEASCPGGLTTNEKLFFGSGTQLSVL.

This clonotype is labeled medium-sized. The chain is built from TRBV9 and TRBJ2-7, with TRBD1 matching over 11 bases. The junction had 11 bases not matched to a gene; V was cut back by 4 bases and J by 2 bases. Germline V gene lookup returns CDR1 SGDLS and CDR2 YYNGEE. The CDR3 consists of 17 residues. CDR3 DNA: TGTGCCAGCAGCAAAGGACAGGGGGCGCTCAACCCCTACGAGCAGTACTTC. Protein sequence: CASSKGQGALNPYEQYF.

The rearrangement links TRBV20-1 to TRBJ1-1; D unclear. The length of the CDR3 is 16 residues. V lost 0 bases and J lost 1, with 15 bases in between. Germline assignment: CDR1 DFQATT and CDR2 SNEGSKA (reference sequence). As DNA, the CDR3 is TGCAGTGCTAGAGACGCCGTATTGGGCAGGAACACTGAAGCTTTCTTT. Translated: CSARDAVLGRNTEAFF.

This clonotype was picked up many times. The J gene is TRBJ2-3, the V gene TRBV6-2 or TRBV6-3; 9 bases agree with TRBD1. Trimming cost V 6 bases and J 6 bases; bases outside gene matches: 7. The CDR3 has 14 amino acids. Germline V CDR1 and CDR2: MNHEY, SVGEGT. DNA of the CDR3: TGTGCCAGCAGCCAACAGGGGGCGGTGGATACGCAGTATTTT. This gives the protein CASSQQGAVDTQYF.

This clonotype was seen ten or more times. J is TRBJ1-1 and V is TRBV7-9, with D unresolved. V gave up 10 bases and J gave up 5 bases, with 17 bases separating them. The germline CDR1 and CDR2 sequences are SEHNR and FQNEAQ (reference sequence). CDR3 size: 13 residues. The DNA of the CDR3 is TGTGCCATCATACAATGGAGCGGGACTGAAGCTTTCTTT. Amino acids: CAIIQWSGTEAFF.

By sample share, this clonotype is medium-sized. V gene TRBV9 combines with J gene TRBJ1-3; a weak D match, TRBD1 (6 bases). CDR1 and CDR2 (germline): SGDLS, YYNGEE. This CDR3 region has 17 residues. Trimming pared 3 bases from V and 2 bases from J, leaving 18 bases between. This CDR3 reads CASSEGPQGGAGNTIYF. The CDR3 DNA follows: TGTGCCAGCAGCGAGGGACCACAGGGTGGCGCTGGAAACACCATATATTTT.

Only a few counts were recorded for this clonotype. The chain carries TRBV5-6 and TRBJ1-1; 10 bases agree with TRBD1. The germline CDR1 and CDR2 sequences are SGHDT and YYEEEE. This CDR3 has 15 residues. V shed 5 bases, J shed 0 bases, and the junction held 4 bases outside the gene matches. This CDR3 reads CASRPDRGLNTEAFF. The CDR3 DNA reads TGTGCCAGCAGACCAGACAGGGGGCTGAACACTGAAGCTTTCTTT.

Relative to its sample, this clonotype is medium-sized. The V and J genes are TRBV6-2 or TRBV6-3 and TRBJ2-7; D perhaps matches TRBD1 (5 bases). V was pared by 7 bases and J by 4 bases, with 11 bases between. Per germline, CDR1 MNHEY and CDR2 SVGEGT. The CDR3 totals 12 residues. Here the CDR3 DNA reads TGTGCCAGCACCCGAGACAGTTACGAGCAGTACTTC. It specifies CASTRDSYEQYF.

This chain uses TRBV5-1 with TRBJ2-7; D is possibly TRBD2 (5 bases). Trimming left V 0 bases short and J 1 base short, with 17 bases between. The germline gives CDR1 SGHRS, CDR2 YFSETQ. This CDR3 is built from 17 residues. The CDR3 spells CASSLEAAGLVSYEQYF. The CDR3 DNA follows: TGCGCCAGCAGCTTGGAAGCGGCGGGCTTAGTTTCCTACGAGCAGTACTTC.

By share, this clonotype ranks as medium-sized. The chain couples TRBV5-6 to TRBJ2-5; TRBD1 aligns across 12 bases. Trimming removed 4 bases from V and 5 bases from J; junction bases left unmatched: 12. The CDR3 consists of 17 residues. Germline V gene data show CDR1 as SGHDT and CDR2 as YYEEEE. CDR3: CASSASGTGGIVETQYF. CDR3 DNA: TGTGCCAGCAGCGCCTCCGGGACAGGGGGCATCGTGGAGACCCAGTACTTC.

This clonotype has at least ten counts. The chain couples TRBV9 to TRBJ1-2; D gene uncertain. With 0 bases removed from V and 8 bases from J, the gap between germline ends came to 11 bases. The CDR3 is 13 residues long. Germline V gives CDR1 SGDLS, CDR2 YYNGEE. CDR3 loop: CASSVGEGYGYTF. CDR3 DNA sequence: TGTGCCAGCAGCGTAGGAGAGGGATACGGCTACACCTTC.

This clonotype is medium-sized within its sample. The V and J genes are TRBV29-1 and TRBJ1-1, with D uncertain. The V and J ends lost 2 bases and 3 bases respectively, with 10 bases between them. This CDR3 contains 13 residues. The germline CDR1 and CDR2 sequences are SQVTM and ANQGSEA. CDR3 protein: CSVERVWDTEAFF. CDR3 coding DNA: TGCAGCGTTGAACGGGTGTGGGACACTGAAGCTTTCTTT. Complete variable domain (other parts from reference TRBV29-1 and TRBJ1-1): SAVISQKPSRDICQRGTSLTIQCQVDSQVTMMFWYRQQPGQSLTLIATANQGSEATYESGFVIDKFPISRPNLTFSTLTVSNMSPEDSSIYLCSVERVWDTEAFFGQGTRLTVV.

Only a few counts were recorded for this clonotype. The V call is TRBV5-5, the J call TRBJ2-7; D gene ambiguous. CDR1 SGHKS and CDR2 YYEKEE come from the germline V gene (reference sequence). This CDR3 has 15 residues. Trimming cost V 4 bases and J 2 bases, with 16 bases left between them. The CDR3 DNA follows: TGTGCCAGCAGCCCTCGTCCGGGCCCGACCTACGAGCAGTACTTC. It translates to CASSPRPGPTYEQYF.

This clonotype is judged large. The CDR3 nucleotides read TGCAGTGCCAGCCAGGGCCCCTTCTACGAGCAGTACTTC. Translation gives CSASQGPFYEQYF. V usage is TRBV20-1 and J usage is TRBJ2-7; tentatively, D is TRBD1 (5 bases). Germline V lookup: CDR1 DFQATT, CDR2 SNEGSKA (reference sequence). V was pared by 6 bases and J by 3 bases, with 15 bases between. This CDR3 contains 13 residues.

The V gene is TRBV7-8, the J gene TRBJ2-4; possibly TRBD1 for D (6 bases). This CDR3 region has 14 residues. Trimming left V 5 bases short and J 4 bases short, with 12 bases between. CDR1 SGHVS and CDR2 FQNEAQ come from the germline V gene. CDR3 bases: TGTGCCAGCAGCCCACAGGGATCGAAAAACATTCAGTACTTC. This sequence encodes CASSPQGSKNIQYF.

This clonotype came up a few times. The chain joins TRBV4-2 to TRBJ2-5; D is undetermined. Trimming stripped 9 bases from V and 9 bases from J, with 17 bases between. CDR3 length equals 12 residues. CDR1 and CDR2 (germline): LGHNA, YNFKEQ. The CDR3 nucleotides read TGTGCCAGGGGCCCCGGGCCCCTTCCCCAGTACTTC. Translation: CARGPGPLPQYF.

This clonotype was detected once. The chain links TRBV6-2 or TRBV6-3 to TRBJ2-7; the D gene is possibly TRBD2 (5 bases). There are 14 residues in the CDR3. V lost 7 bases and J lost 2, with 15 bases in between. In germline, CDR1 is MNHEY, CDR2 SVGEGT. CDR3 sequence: CASNNPRGPYEQYF. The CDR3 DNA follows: TGTGCCAGCAACAACCCGAGAGGGCCCTACGAGCAGTACTTC.

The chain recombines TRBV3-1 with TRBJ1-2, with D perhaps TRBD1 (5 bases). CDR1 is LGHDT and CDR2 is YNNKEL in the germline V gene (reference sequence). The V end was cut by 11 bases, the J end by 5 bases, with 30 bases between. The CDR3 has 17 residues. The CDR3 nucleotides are TGTGCCTCCACCCAGCAGGCCAGGGCCCGATTTTATTATGGCTACACCTTC. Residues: CASTQQARARFYYGYTF.